This passage covers 30 T cell receptor beta chains from one sample sequenced in a study of cytomegalovirus exposure and HLA in healthy donors. The primer mix had 60 Vbeta and 13 Jbeta primers. Some clones are missing from TCRdb's copy, which holds only in-frame ones; the method was immunoSEQ multiplex PCR. The top ten hold approximately 4.2% of the sample, which has around 140,000 clones, around three quarters seen once. Sequencing was performed on PBMCs. Receptor source: a male donor in good health and CMV-seropositive.

The chain recombines TRBV6-5 with TRBJ2-1; weak D call: TRBD1 (6 bases). V was pared by 6 bases and J by 4 bases, with 10 bases between. From germline, CDR1 is MNHEY and CDR2 SVGAGI. The CDR3 totals 13 residues. Written as DNA, the CDR3 is TGTGCCAGCAGCAGGGGCAAATACAATGAGCAGTTCTTC. Amino acids: CASSRGKYNEQFF.

On this clone itself: Mismatch with germline at one junction end may stem from a read error. V gene TRBV6-1 combines with J gene TRBJ2-6; 10 positions match TRBD1. This CDR3 has 19 residues. The germline gives CDR1 MNHNS, CDR2 SASEGT. The CDR3 bases are TGTGCCAGCAGTGCATATCCGGGACAGGGGAGCTCTGGGGCCAACGGCCTGACTTTC. It translates to CASSAYPGQGSSGANGLTF.

The chain recombines TRBV4-2 with TRBJ2-2; 8 nucleotides line up with TRBD2. The CDR3 contains 16 residues. The germline V gene encodes CDR1 LGHNA and CDR2 YNFKEQ. With V trimmed by 4 bases and J by 3 bases, 7 bases remained unmatched. CDR3 coding DNA: TGTGCCAGCAGCCCCCACGGGGGGGTGGACACCGGGGAGCTGTTTTTT. Its protein is CASSPHGGVDTGELFF.

This chain connects TRBV29-1 to TRBJ2-7, with 11 bases identical to TRBD2. The CDR3 is made up of 13 amino acids. Germline CDR1 and CDR2: SQVTM and ANQGSEA. V gave up 6 bases and J gave up 7 bases; unmatched junction bases: 8. The CDR3 reads CSVLLAGGLEQYF. As DNA, the CDR3 is TGCAGCGTCCTCCTAGCGGGAGGTCTTGAGCAGTACTTC.

This clone came up a few times. The chain uses TRBV18 and TRBJ1-2; D ambiguous. The CDR3 consists of 20 residues. Trimming pared 0 bases from V and 0 bases from J, leaving 23 bases between. The germline gives CDR1 KGHSH, CDR2 LQKENI. Here the CDR3 reads CASSPPVLEGGSTTNYGYTF. The CDR3 DNA sequence: TGTGCCAGCTCACCACCAGTACTCGAAGGCGGGAGTACCACTAACTATGGCTACACCTTC. The entire variable domain, with the rest obtained from reference TRBV18 and TRBJ1-2, is as follows: NAGVMQNPRHLVRRRGQEARLRCSPMKGHSHVYWYRQLPEEGLKFMVYLQKENIIDESGMPKERFSAEFPKEGPSILRIQQVVRGDSAAYFCASSPPVLEGGSTTNYGYTFGSGTRLTVV.

The chain has TRBV15 and TRBJ2-3; 8 bases match TRBD2. The CDR3 length is 16 residues. Germline assignment: CDR1 LNHNV and CDR2 YYDKDF (reference sequence). Trimming at V came to 7 bases and at J to 10 bases, leaving 19 bases not matched to a gene. The CDR3 reads CATTSYESSGKGAQYF. Here the CDR3 DNA reads TGTGCCACCACTAGCTATGAGAGTAGCGGGAAAGGGGCGCAGTATTTT.

The rearrangement links TRBV12-2 to TRBJ2-7; the tabulated D call, TRBD2, remains unverified against the DNA. TRBV12-2 is tagged as a pseudogene. This CDR3 contains 15 residues. CDR3 protein: CASRLAGALYYEQYF. The DNA for the CDR3 is TGTGCAAGTCGCTTAGCAGGAGCATTATACTACGAGCAGTACTTC.

As DNA, the CDR3 is TGTGCCAGCAGTCCCTACAAGGGGGCCTACAATGAGCAGTTCTTC. It is translated as CASSPYKGAYNEQFF. The chain links TRBV27 to TRBJ2-1; D is possibly TRBD1 (6 bases). This CDR3 spans 15 amino acids. Germline V CDR1 and CDR2: MNHEY, SMNVEV (reference sequence). V was trimmed by 5 bases and J by 2 bases, leaving 13 bases between them.

The chain carries TRBV29-1 and TRBJ1-1; D possibly corresponds to TRBD1 (6 bases). The germline gives CDR1 SQVTM, CDR2 ANQGSEA. Trimming stripped 1 base from V and 10 bases from J, with 16 bases between. CDR3 length equals 13 residues. This CDR3 reads CSVEGRQGFVAFF. The CDR3 DNA follows: TGCAGCGTTGAAGGCCGGCAGGGGTTCGTAGCTTTCTTT.

V gene TRBV28 combines with J gene TRBJ2-7; unclear D gene. CDR3 size: 15 residues. Germline V gene lookup returns CDR1 MDHEN and CDR2 SYDVKM. V was clipped by 2 bases and J by 2 bases, with 13 bases between them. CDR3 nucleotide sequence: TGTGCCAGCAGTTTACCTCCCTTGGGCGCCTACGAGCAGTACTTC. It encodes CASSLPPLGAYEQYF.

The V call is TRBV2, the J call TRBJ2-7, with D possibly TRBD2 on 6 matching bases. In germline, CDR1 is SNHLY, CDR2 FYNNEI. Trimming took 6 bases from V and 3 from J, leaving 6 bases between them. The CDR3 totals 11 residues. The CDR3 DNA reads TGTGCCAGCAGGGGGGGCTACGAGCAGTACTTC. Translating gives CASRGGYEQYF.

Here the CDR3 reads CASSYSAEAYEQYF. In DNA, the CDR3 is TGTGCCAGCAGTTACTCGGCAGAAGCCTACGAGCAGTACTTC. V gene TRBV6-5 combines with J gene TRBJ2-7, with D hard to call. Looked up from germline, CDR1 is MNHEY and CDR2 is SVGAGI. This CDR3 has 14 residues. Trimming left V 0 bases short and J 2 bases short, with 8 bases between.

The V and J genes are TRBV5-1 and TRBJ1-3; 9 bases line up with TRBD1. The CDR3 is made up of 15 amino acids. V trimming: 1 base; J trimming: 6 bases; junction bases outside the gene matches: 5. Germline V CDR1 and CDR2: SGHRS, YFSETQ. The CDR3 DNA is TGCGCCAGCAGCTTGCGGACAGGGGATTCAAACACCATATATTTT. Its protein is CASSLRTGDSNTIYF.

This chain joins TRBV6-1 and TRBJ2-1; 7 bases match TRBD1. Germline CDR1 and CDR2: MNHNS and SASEGT. V gave up 8 bases and J gave up 15 bases; unmatched junction bases: 13. The CDR3 extends over 12 amino acids. This CDR3 reads CASALTGFLRFF. The CDR3, as DNA: TGTGCCAGCGCCCTGACAGGGTTTCTAAGGTTCTTC.

The chain carries TRBV5-1 and TRBJ2-1; tentatively, D is TRBD1 (6 bases). The germline gives CDR1 SGHRS, CDR2 YFSETQ. V lost 1 base, J lost 7 bases, and 24 bases lay in between. The CDR3 is made up of 18 amino acids. This CDR3 is CASSLSPPGGAVVNEQFF. The CDR3 DNA sequence: TGCGCCAGCAGCTTGTCCCCCCCTGGGGGCGCGGTGGTGAATGAGCAGTTCTTC.

This chain connects TRBV18 to TRBJ2-5; TRBD1 matches 7 bases. The CDR3 sequence is 18 residues long. Germline V gene sequence: CDR1 KGHSH, CDR2 LQKENI. The V and J ends lost 0 bases and 12 bases, in that order; junction bases with no gene match: 22. CDR3 DNA sequence: TGTGCCAGCTCACCACCGATATTGTCTGAGACAGGGCCGGTGGGGAAGTACTTC. Translating gives CASSPPILSETGPVGKYF.

The chain uses TRBV5-1 and TRBJ2-5; D is undetermined. This CDR3 region has 15 residues. The germline V and J ends were trimmed by 1 base and 1 base, with 11 bases remaining between them. Per the germline V gene, CDR1 is SGHRS and CDR2 is YFSETQ. The CDR3: CASSLFSRIQETQYF. In DNA form, the CDR3 reads TGCGCCAGCAGCTTGTTTAGCCGCATCCAAGAGACCCAGTACTTC.

V usage is TRBV6-5 and J usage is TRBJ2-7; TRBD2 agrees at 8 bases. J gave up 3 bases and V 6 bases, and 10 bases lay outside the gene matches. The CDR3 spans 15 residues. Germline V CDR1 and CDR2: MNHEY, SVGAGI. The CDR3 is CASSRGGLVGYEQYF. The CDR3 coding sequence is TGTGCCAGCAGCCGGGGGGGACTAGTGGGCTACGAGCAGTACTTC.

V usage is TRBV7-9 and J usage is TRBJ1-1; D is possibly TRBD1 (5 bases). V was shortened by 11 bases and J by 4 bases, with 14 bases between the two germline ends. The germline gives CDR1 SEHNR, CDR2 FQNEAQ (reference sequence). The CDR3 sequence is 12 residues long. The DNA for the CDR3 is TGTGCCCCCGGGGGGATCCCCACTGAAGCTTTCTTT. Protein: CAPGGIPTEAFF.

V usage is TRBV28 and J usage is TRBJ1-2; D is ambiguous. Trimming pared 6 bases from V and 9 bases from J, leaving 23 bases between. The CDR3 spans 15 residues. Germline V gene data show CDR1 as MDHEN and CDR2 as SYDVKM. The CDR3 bases are TGTGCCAGCAGCTCCCGGGGAGTGGTCGTGGGGAGCTACACCTTC. Translating gives CASSSRGVVVGSYTF.

The chain recombines TRBV9 with TRBJ2-2, with D perhaps TRBD2 (5 bases). Trimming shortened V by 4 bases and J by 4 bases, and 11 bases separated the two germline ends. The V gene's germline CDR1 is SGDLS and CDR2 YYNGEE. The length of the CDR3 is 14 residues. The CDR3 bases are TGTGCCAGCAGCCCCACAAGCGGCACCGGGGAGCTGTTTTTT. It translates to CASSPTSGTGELFF.

The V and J genes are TRBV11-2 and TRBJ2-3; 7 nucleotides line up with TRBD1. The CDR3 is 15 residues long. The trim removed 6 bases at V and 0 bases at J, leaving 6 bases unmatched. Germline lookup yields CDR1 SGHAT and CDR2 FQNNGV. CDR3 in DNA: TGTGCCAGCAGGACATGGACAGGCAGCACAGATACGCAGTATTTT. It codes for CASRTWTGSTDTQYF.

The chain carries TRBV15 and TRBJ2-7, with a tentative D call TRBD1 (5 bases). The germline gives CDR1 LNHNV, CDR2 YYDKDF (reference sequence). Trimming stripped 1 base from V and 2 bases from J, with 9 bases between. The CDR3 covers 14 residues. The CDR3 DNA is TGTGCCACCAGCAGAGGCGCAGGGCCCTACGAGCAGTACTTC. Its translation: CATSRGAGPYEQYF.

The gene calls are TRBV11-2 and TRBJ1-5; D is ambiguous. The CDR3 consists of 14 residues. Trimming removed 5 bases from V and 5 bases from J, with 13 bases in between. Germline CDR1 is SGHAT and CDR2 is FQNNGV. The CDR3, as DNA: TGTGCCAGCAGCGAGGCGGCAGATTATCAGCCCCAGCATTTT. It translates to CASSEAADYQPQHF.

This chain joins TRBV19 and TRBJ1-3; tentatively, D is TRBD1 (6 bases). V lost 4 bases to trimming and J lost 3 bases, with 16 bases between them. Germline CDR1 is LNHDA and CDR2 is SQIVND (reference sequence). CDR3 length: 16 residues. The CDR3 bases are TGTGCCAGTAGTACTGCGACAGGAGTTAATGGAAACACCATATATTTT. The encoded protein is CASSTATGVNGNTIYF. Full variable domain (outside the CDR3, taken from reference TRBV19 and TRBJ1-3): DGGITQSPKYLFRKEGQNVTLSCEQNLNHDAMYWYRQDPGQGLRLIYYSQIVNDFQKGDIAEGYSVSREKKESFPLTVTSAQKNPTAFYLCASSTATGVNGNTIYFGEGSWLTVV.

The V call is TRBV13, the J call TRBJ1-1; 8 bases line up with TRBD1. This CDR3 comprises 14 residues. CDR1 is PRHDT and CDR2 is FYEKMQ in the germline V gene (reference sequence). V shed 3 bases and J 5 bases; nucleotides not matched to a gene: 5. CDR3 nucleotides: TGTGCCAGCAGCTTGACTTGGGACAGGACTGAAGCTTTCTTT. It translates to CASSLTWDRTEAFF. The entire variable domain, with the rest obtained from reference TRBV13 and TRBJ1-1, is as follows: AAGVIQSPRHLIKEKRETATLKCYPIPRHDTVYWYQQGPGQDPQFLISFYEKMQSDKGSIPDRFSAQQFSDYHSELNMSSLELGDSALYFCASSLTWDRTEAFFGQGTRLTVV.

Here the CDR3 DNA reads TGCGCCAGCAGCTTGCAGGGGTCGCACACCGGGGAGCTGTTTTTT. Its protein is CASSLQGSHTGELFF. The chain couples TRBV5-1 to TRBJ2-2, with D maybe TRBD1 (6 bases). The length of the CDR3 is 15 residues. V was trimmed by 1 base and J by 3 bases, leaving 10 bases between them. Germline assignment: CDR1 SGHRS and CDR2 YFSETQ.

The J gene is TRBJ1-5, the V gene TRBV19; 7 nucleotides line up with TRBD1. Losses at the gene ends were 6 bases for V and 5 bases for J; bases not matched to a gene: 7. Looked up from germline, CDR1 is LNHDA and CDR2 is SQIVND (reference sequence). The CDR3 totals 14 residues. DNA of the CDR3: TGTGCCAGTAGCTCGGACAGGAGCGATCAGCCCCAGCATTTT. This translates into CASSSDRSDQPQHF.

In the case of this clone: The junction departs from the called germline gene at one end, perhaps through a read error. This chain connects TRBV7-9 to TRBJ1-4; 9 bases are a match to TRBD1. The CDR3 has 16 amino acids. CDR1 and CDR2 from the germline V gene are SEHNR and FQNEAQ (reference sequence). Here the CDR3 reads CSSSLGPTGGSEKLFF. The CDR3 DNA sequence: TGTTCCAGCAGCTTGGGTCCCACAGGGGGCAGTGAAAAACTGTTTTTT.

The table lists this clone with a count of one. The chain uses TRBV6-5 and TRBJ2-7, with D unresolved. The CDR3 is made up of 14 amino acids. In germline, CDR1 is MNHEY, CDR2 SVGAGI. Trimming left V 5 bases short and J 12 bases short, with 23 bases between. The CDR3 coding sequence is TGTGCCAGCAGTCTCCTCTCGACATTGCCCTTTTTGTACTTC. It specifies CASSLLSTLPFLYF.